The following is a TCR beta chain sequence with its context. The data were obtained in a study of blood T cell repertoires in COVID-19. The overall study: Whether acute or convalescent, the COVID-19 samples came from the United States, Italy and Spain. The cDNA or gDNA used as material had been derived from T cells, B-cell-depleted T cells, or PBMCs.

Profiling relied on immunoSEQ multiplex PCR, and the TCRdb table lists in-frame clones only, not all of them. Among approximately 250,000 clones listed, more than 65% were seen once. The sequence was collected from a woman in her thirties or forties who had recovered from COVID-19. The sequenced material came from peripheral blood.

The CDR3 protein is CASSGQDYRPQHF. In DNA form, the CDR3 reads TGTGCCAGTTCAGGACAGGACTATCGACCCCAGCATTTT. The chain employs TRBV19 and TRBJ1-5, with 7 bases identical to TRBD1. After removal of 8 bases from V and 10 bases from J, the junction contained 11 bases not matched to a gene. Germline CDR1 and CDR2: LNHDA and SQIVND (reference sequence). The CDR3 has 13 amino acids.